These 30 T cell receptor beta chains share one sample of origin, sequenced in a study of blood T cells in healthy people across ages. Primers used in a second PCR of roughly 7 to 11 cycles were a sample-barcoded 5' primer and a J-beta primer mix. One entry per CDR3 protein results from TCRdb running MiXCR on the 5' RACE reads. The table shows about 1.4 million distinct CDR3 sequences, with approximately 59% occurring only once. Specimen: blood. These TCRs come from a man in his late teens or twenties in good health.

Here the CDR3 DNA reads TGTGCCAGCAGTATGGCTCCGCGCTCGACAGTTAACTATGGCTACACCTTC. Protein: CASSMAPRSTVNYGYTF. The chain is built from TRBV6-1 and TRBJ1-2, with D perhaps TRBD1 (5 bases). Trimming took 5 bases from V and 1 from J, leaving 20 bases between them. The CDR3 has 17 residues. Per the germline V gene, CDR1 is MNHNS and CDR2 is SASEGT.

The chain couples TRBV5-1 to TRBJ2-3; D unclear. Germline CDR1 reads SGHRS; CDR2 reads YFSETQ. The CDR3 covers 12 residues. V was trimmed by 0 bases and J by 9 bases, leaving 8 bases between them. CDR3 in DNA: TGCGCCAGCAGCTTGGAGGGATACACGCAGTATTTT. Translation: CASSLEGYTQYF.

There are a few counts of this clonotype. This chain's CDR3 is CSVEVWTFVGNEQFF. In DNA form, the CDR3 reads TGCAGCGTTGAAGTTTGGACTTTCGTGGGGAATGAGCAGTTCTTC. This chain uses TRBV29-1 with TRBJ2-1, with D perhaps TRBD2 (5 bases). This CDR3 spans 15 amino acids. Germline V gene data show CDR1 as SQVTM and CDR2 as ANQGSEA. Deletions cut 1 base from V and 7 bases from J, with 17 bases between.

The chain joins TRBV5-5 to TRBJ2-3; tentatively, D is TRBD1 or TRBD2 (5 bases each). Germline assignment: CDR1 SGHKS and CDR2 YYEKEE (reference sequence). Trimming removed 4 bases from V and 5 bases from J, with 17 bases in between. The CDR3 is made up of 15 amino acids. CDR3 amino acids: CASSPRDGRRDTQYF. The CDR3 bases are TGTGCCAGCAGCCCCCGGGACGGAAGGAGAGATACGCAGTATTTT.

The V and J genes are TRBV4-1 and TRBJ1-4; a possible D gene is TRBD1 (6 bases). Germline assignment: CDR1 MGHRA and CDR2 YSYEKL. This CDR3 spans 16 amino acids. Trimming removed 1 base at V and 8 bases at J, with 17 bases between. For the CDR3, the DNA is TGCGCCAGCAGCCAAGGGGAGGGGGAGGGGGTAGAAAAACTGTTTTTT. This codes for CASSQGEGEGVEKLFF.

The chain joins TRBV7-9 to TRBJ1-4, with no clear D. Germline V CDR1 and CDR2: SEHNR, FQNEAQ (reference sequence). The CDR3 totals 16 residues. Trimming pared 5 bases from V and 4 bases from J, leaving 17 bases between. CDR3: CASSPYPDGINEKLFF. CDR3 coding DNA: TGTGCCAGCAGCCCTTACCCTGACGGAATTAATGAAAAACTGTTTTTT.

This clonotype was detected only a few times. The V gene is TRBV12-3 or TRBV12-4, the J gene TRBJ2-3; D call uncertain. Trimming pared 6 bases from V and 5 bases from J, leaving 6 bases between. The CDR3 consists of 11 residues. As DNA, the CDR3 is TGTGCCAGCAGGGTCGGAGATACGCAGTATTTT. This codes for CASRVGDTQYF.

The chain carries TRBV10-2 and TRBJ2-2; no reliable D call. There are 11 residues in the CDR3. The germline gives CDR1 WSHSY, CDR2 SAAADI. Trimming removed 7 bases from V and 5 bases from J, with 5 bases in between. CDR3 nucleotide sequence: TGCGCCAGCACAAAAACCGGGGAGCTGTTTTTT. Translating it yields CASTKTGELFF.

The rearrangement links TRBV12-3 or TRBV12-4 to TRBJ2-3; D may be TRBD1 (5 bases). With 8 bases removed from V and 4 bases from J, the gap between germline ends came to 19 bases. CDR3 length: 15 residues. The CDR3 DNA reads TGTGCCAGCGTCCCCACAGGACGCACTGCAGATACGCAGTATTTT. Protein product: CASVPTGRTADTQYF.

The J gene is TRBJ1-2, the V gene TRBV2, with D maybe TRBD1 (5 bases). Germline CDR1 reads SNHLY; CDR2 reads FYNNEI. V lost 6 bases to trimming and J lost 0 bases, with 11 bases between them. CDR3 length equals 14 residues. The CDR3 spells CASRSGMTNYGYTF. The CDR3 coding sequence is TGTGCCAGCAGGTCAGGGATGACTAACTATGGCTACACCTTC.

The rearrangement uses TRBV7-9 and TRBJ2-1; tentatively, D is TRBD2 (6 bases). Germline V gives CDR1 SEHNR, CDR2 FQNEAQ (reference sequence). This CDR3 spans 16 amino acids. The V end was cut by 5 bases, the J end by 10 bases, with 24 bases between. DNA for the CDR3: TGTGCCAGCAGCCCCCCGCGGGGAGAGGGAGGTGAGGAGCAGTTCTTC. Translation: CASSPPRGEGGEEQFF.

This chain joins TRBV7-9 and TRBJ2-1; perhaps TRBD1 as D (5 bases). The CDR3 consists of 15 residues. CDR1 and CDR2 (germline): SEHNR, FQNEAQ (reference sequence). V was trimmed by 4 bases and J by 2 bases, leaving 12 bases between them. For the CDR3, the DNA is TGTGCCAGCAGCTATGGGGCCAGTCCCTACAATGAGCAGTTCTTC. Its protein product is CASSYGASPYNEQFF.

The genes are TRBV12-3 or TRBV12-4 and TRBJ1-2; 9 bases are shared with TRBD1. CDR3 length: 14 residues. Trimming took 6 bases from V and 5 from J; bases not matched to a gene: 7. CDR3 residues: CASREQGAGYGYTF. The CDR3 DNA reads TGTGCCAGCAGAGAACAGGGGGCAGGGTATGGCTACACCTTC.

This rearrangement joins TRBV20-1 to TRBJ2-6; D possibly corresponds to TRBD2 (6 bases). Germline V gene data show CDR1 as DFQATT and CDR2 as SNEGSKA (reference sequence). This CDR3 is built from 14 residues. V lost 3 bases and J lost 0, with 6 bases in between. CDR3 amino acids: CSARGLSGANVLTF. CDR3 coding DNA: TGCAGTGCTAGGGGACTCTCTGGGGCCAACGTCCTGACTTTC.

V gene TRBV12-3 or TRBV12-4 combines with J gene TRBJ1-3, with D maybe TRBD1 (5 bases). Trimming removed 4 bases at V and 3 bases at J, with 10 bases between. This CDR3 has 14 residues. CDR3 sequence (DNA): TGTGCCAGCAGTTCGGACACCTTTGGAAACACCATATATTTT. Translated, it gives CASSSDTFGNTIYF.

This clonotype was counted a few times. The CDR3: CASSSPRDRPTDTQYF. The CDR3 DNA sequence: TGTGCCAGCAGCTCTCCCCGGGACAGGCCCACAGATACGCAGTATTTT. This chain links TRBV7-9 with TRBJ2-3, with TRBD1 identical over 8 bases. CDR1 and CDR2 (germline): SEHNR, FQNEAQ (reference sequence). The CDR3 is 16 amino acids. J was trimmed by 2 bases and V by 4 bases; bases with no gene match: 8.

The chain joins TRBV2 to TRBJ2-7; possibly TRBD2 for D (6 bases). CDR3 size: 14 residues. Germline loops: CDR1 SNHLY, CDR2 FYNNEI. V lost 5 bases, J lost 0 bases, and 11 bases lay in between. This chain's CDR3 is CASSPIGSSYEQYF. The CDR3 nucleotides are TGTGCCAGCAGTCCCATCGGGAGCTCCTACGAGCAGTACTTC.

The J gene is TRBJ2-5, the V gene TRBV10-2, with D tentatively TRBD1 or TRBD2 (5 bases each). Trimming stripped 8 bases from V and 2 bases from J, with 15 bases between. Germline CDR1 and CDR2: WSHSY and SAAADI. CDR3 length equals 14 residues. The CDR3 sequence: CASQISGAQETQYF. CDR3 DNA: TGCGCCAGCCAAATCTCCGGGGCGCAAGAGACCCAGTACTTC.

This sequence joins TRBV11-2 and TRBJ1-2; D gene ambiguous. V dropped 5 bases and J dropped 0 bases, with 16 bases sitting between them. Germline CDR1 is SGHAT and CDR2 is FQNNGV. The CDR3 runs 16 residues. CDR3 region: CASSLFPRGTNYGYTF. CDR3 DNA: TGTGCCAGCAGCCTATTCCCCAGAGGGACTAACTATGGCTACACCTTC.

This clonotype was counted ten times or more. The chain employs TRBV12-3 or TRBV12-4 and TRBJ2-6; D call uncertain. Trimming stripped 6 bases from V and 0 bases from J, with 9 bases between. The CDR3 has 15 amino acids. For the CDR3, the DNA is TGTGCCAGCAGCTTCCCGAGCTCTGGGGCCAACGTCCTGACTTTC. Its protein is CASSFPSSGANVLTF.

A few counts support this clonotype. CDR3 sequence: CASSLDAGGNSPLHF. DNA for the CDR3: TGTGCCAGCAGTTTAGATGCTGGAGGGAATTCACCCCTCCACTTT. The rearrangement uses TRBV27 and TRBJ1-6; the D is unclear. The CDR3 runs 15 residues. Germline V gene data show CDR1 as MNHEY and CDR2 as SMNVEV (reference sequence). Trimming cost V 2 bases and J 7 bases, with 12 bases left between them.

As DNA, the CDR3 is TGTGCCAGCCGATGGGGGGGGGTACAAGAGACCCAGTACTTC. The encoded protein is CASRWGGVQETQYF. The rearrangement joins TRBV6-2 or TRBV6-3 to TRBJ2-5; 7 positions match TRBD2. The CDR3 length is 14 residues. Looked up from germline, CDR1 is MNHEY and CDR2 is SVGEGT. The J segment lost 2 bases and the V segment lost 8 bases, leaving 8 bases of the junction unmatched.

The chain carries TRBV2 and TRBJ2-3; the match to TRBD2 covers 14 bases. Germline values: CDR1 SNHLY, CDR2 FYNNEI. The CDR3 covers 16 residues. V shed 3 bases, J shed 4 bases, and the junction held 3 bases outside the gene matches. The CDR3 DNA follows: TGTGCCAGCAGTGACCCGGGACTAGCGGGAGCAGATACGCAGTATTTT. Translation gives CASSDPGLAGADTQYF.

The V call is TRBV7-2, the J call TRBJ2-5; TRBD2 is a possible D gene (5 bases). The better agreement between TRBJ2-7 and the DNA end casts doubt on the J call. Germline CDR1 and CDR2: SGHTA and FQGNSA. The CDR3 totals 13 residues. In DNA, the CDR3 is TGTGCCAGCAGCCGTGGACCCGGGGACGAGCAGTACTTC. Translation: CASSRGPGDEQYF.

The chain has TRBV5-1 and TRBJ2-1; TRBD1 is a possible D gene (5 bases). The germline V and J ends were trimmed by 1 base and 9 bases, with 14 bases remaining between them. This CDR3 contains 14 residues. Germline V CDR1 and CDR2: SGHRS, YFSETQ. The CDR3 reads CASSLRRNQGEQFF. The CDR3 nucleotides read TGCGCCAGCAGCTTGAGACGAAACCAGGGTGAGCAGTTCTTC.

The sample holds a few counts of this clonotype. The chain is built from TRBV15 and TRBJ2-7, with TRBD1 as a possible D gene (5 bases). The V end was cut by 0 bases, the J end by 2 bases, with 14 bases between. The CDR3 spans 16 residues. Per germline, CDR1 LNHNV and CDR2 YYDKDF (reference sequence). CDR3 in amino acids: CATSRDRSGLPYEQYF. In DNA form, the CDR3 reads TGTGCCACCAGCAGAGATAGGTCAGGGCTCCCCTACGAGCAGTACTTC.

V and J are TRBV6-5 and TRBJ2-5; D uncertain. Near its end, the DNA agrees better with TRBJ2-7, so the J call may be wrong. The germline V gene has CDR1 MNHEY and CDR2 SVGAGI. CDR3 length equals 13 residues. In DNA, the CDR3 is TGTGCCAGCAGTGACCGGCTATACTACGAGCAGTACTTC. Protein: CASSDRLYYEQYF.

The chain uses TRBV12-3 or TRBV12-4 and TRBJ2-5; no reliable D call. The DNA end favors TRBJ2-7, so the J call may be wrong. The CDR3 loop spans 12 amino acids. The CDR3 region is CASSRGRTEQYF. CDR3 nucleotide sequence: TGTGCCAGCAGCCGCGGAAGAACCGAGCAGTACTTC.

The CDR3 sequence is CASSQGGRDDTQYF. The DNA of the CDR3 is TGTGCCAGCAGCCAGGGCGGGAGAGATGATACGCAGTATTTT. The chain carries TRBV4-2 and TRBJ2-3; TRBD2 agrees at 7 bases. Losses at the gene ends were 3 bases for V and 6 bases for J; bases not matched to a gene: 6. The V gene's germline CDR1 is LGHNA and CDR2 YNFKEQ. This CDR3 has 14 residues.

This chain connects TRBV27 to TRBJ2-2; 12 nucleotides match TRBD2. The J segment lost 6 bases and the V segment lost 4 bases, leaving 9 bases of the junction unmatched. The CDR3 has 17 residues. Germline values: CDR1 MNHEY, CDR2 SMNVEV (reference sequence). The chain's CDR3 is CASSSELASGGAGELFF. The CDR3 region has the DNA TGTGCCAGCAGTTCCGAGTTGGCTAGCGGGGGGGCCGGGGAGCTGTTTTTT.